This note documents a single TCR beta chain sequence. The antigen remains undetermined. This entry is derived from a study of response to subunit inactivated influenza vaccine. V shed 5 bases, J shed 6 bases, and the junction held 11 bases outside the gene matches. The CDR3 is 15 residues long. In germline, CDR1 is SEHNR, CDR2 FQNEAQ (reference sequence). TCRdb itself ran the RT-PCR reads through MiXCR, one entry per CDR3 protein. This table holds around 530,000 distinct CDR3 sequences, 12% found once. Findings and caveats of the study: Every seasonal influenza vaccination brings in few new T cells, the authors suggested.

This receptor was taken from a man aged 50 to 60 who received an inactivated influenza vaccine. V gene TRBV7-9 combines with J gene TRBJ2-7; 9 bases match TRBD2. Sample: PBMCs from blood, taken on the day of vaccination. DNA of the CDR3: TGTGCCAGCAGCGAGAGGGGGACTAGCACTTCCGAGCAGTACTTC. It codes for CASSERGTSTSEQYF.